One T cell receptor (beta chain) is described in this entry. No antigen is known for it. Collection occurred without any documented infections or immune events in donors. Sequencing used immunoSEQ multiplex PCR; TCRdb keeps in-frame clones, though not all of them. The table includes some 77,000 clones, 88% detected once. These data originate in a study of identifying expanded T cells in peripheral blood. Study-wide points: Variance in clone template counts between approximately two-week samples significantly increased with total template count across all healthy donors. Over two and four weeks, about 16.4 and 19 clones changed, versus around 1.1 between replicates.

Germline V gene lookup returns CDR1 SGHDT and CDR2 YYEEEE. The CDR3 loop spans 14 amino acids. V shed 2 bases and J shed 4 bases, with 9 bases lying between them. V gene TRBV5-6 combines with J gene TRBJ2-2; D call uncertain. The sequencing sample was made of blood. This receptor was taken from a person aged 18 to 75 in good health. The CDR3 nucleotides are TGTGCCAGCAGCTTCCCCCGAGTCACCGGGGAGCTGTTTTTT. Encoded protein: CASSFPRVTGELFF. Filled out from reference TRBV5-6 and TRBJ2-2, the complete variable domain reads DAGVTQSPTHLIKTRGQQVTLRCSPKSGHDTVSWYQQALGQGPQFIFQYYEEEERQRGNFPDRFSGHQFPNYSSELNVNALLLGDSALYLCASSFPRVTGELFFGEGSRLTVL.